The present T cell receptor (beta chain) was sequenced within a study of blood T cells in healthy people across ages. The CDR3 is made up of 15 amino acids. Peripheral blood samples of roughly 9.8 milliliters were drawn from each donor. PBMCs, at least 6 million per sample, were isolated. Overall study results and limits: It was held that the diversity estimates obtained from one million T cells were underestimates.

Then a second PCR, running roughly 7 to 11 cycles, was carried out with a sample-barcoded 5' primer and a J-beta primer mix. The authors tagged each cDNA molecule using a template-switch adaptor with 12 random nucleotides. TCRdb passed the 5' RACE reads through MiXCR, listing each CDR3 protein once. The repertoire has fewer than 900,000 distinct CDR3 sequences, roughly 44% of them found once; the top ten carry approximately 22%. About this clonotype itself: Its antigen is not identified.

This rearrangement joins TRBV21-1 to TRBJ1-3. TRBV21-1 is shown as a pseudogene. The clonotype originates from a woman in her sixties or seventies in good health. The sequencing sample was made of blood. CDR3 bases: TGTGCCAGCAGCAAAGTGGGTTTCTCTGGAAACACCATATATTTT. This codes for CASSKVGFSGNTIYF.